Included here is one T cell receptor beta chain sequence, with context. The data stem from a study of Graves' ophthalmopathy and Graves' hyperthyroidism. CDR1 and CDR2 from the germline V gene are SNHLY and FYNNEI. This CDR3 contains 16 residues. The V segment lost 2 bases and the J segment 6 bases; nucleotides outside the gene matches: 7. The TCR beta CDR3 regions underwent amplification from RNA transcripts. RT-PCR with HTBI primers came first, then second-round multiplex PCR. TCRdb re-analysed the multiplex PCR reads in MiXCR, keeping a single row per CDR3 protein. The sample has roughly 220,000 distinct CDR3 sequences; 45% to 55% are singletons. The diagnosis was founded upon clinical symptoms, serum thyroxine, TRAb, thyroid ultrasound and orbital computed tomography.

V is TRBV2 and J is TRBJ1-2, with 12 positions matching TRBD1. Material: peripheral blood. This TCR was recovered from an adult man with Graves' ophthalmopathy. CDR3 sequence: CASSEYSGTGGDGYTF. Written as DNA, the CDR3 is TGTGCCAGCAGTGAATACAGCGGGACAGGGGGCGATGGCTACACCTTC.